The clone carrying this TCR beta chain occurred a few times. The record originates from a study of blood T cells in healthy people across ages. Every sample had a minimum of 6 million PBMCs isolated. Using a J-beta primer mix together with a sample-barcoded 5' primer, a second PCR was run for 7 to 11 cycles. Carrying 12 random nucleotides, a template-switch adaptor labeled each individual cDNA molecule. TCRdb called the 5' RACE reads again in MiXCR, with one record for every CDR3 protein. Of more than 900,000 distinct CDR3 sequences in the sample, 25% to 30% were seen once. This CDR3 is 15 amino acids long. Trimming pared 3 bases from V and 2 bases from J, leaving 13 bases between. The V gene's germline CDR1 is SEHNR and CDR2 FQNEAQ (reference sequence). These records were also assigned to another study, of T cells of mothers and their children. From that study: The M1S primer of the second PCR added sample barcodes and 2-4 random nucleotides. Each child contributed about 3 million TCR beta CDR3 reads, while each mother contributed over 8 million.

Sequencing input: blood. This chain joins TRBV7-9 and TRBJ1-2; D unclear. The source of this sequence is a woman aged 40 to 50 in good health. CDR3 loop: CASSLSPGLNYGYTF. CDR3 nucleotides: TGTGCCAGCAGCTTGTCCCCAGGTCTGAACTATGGCTACACCTTC.